Described below is a single T cell receptor beta chain sequence and its context. Its target is unknown. This record belongs to a study of early T cells in non-severe SARS-CoV-2 infection. Study-wide background: Sequencing was performed on bulk RNA from unsorted whole blood, leaving chains unpaired. Study results and caveats: Anti-spike CD8 responses were favored in VDJdb matching, and private and CD4 specificities were missed.

The library protocol tagged individual cDNA molecules with unique molecular identifiers. Via MiXCR, TCRdb re-called the 5' RACE reads, giving one row per CDR3 protein. The repertoire has some 78,000 distinct CDR3 sequences, approximately 13% of them found once; the top ten carry approximately 5.7%. This receptor was obtained from an adult who was a healthcare worker with PCR-confirmed SARS-CoV-2 infection or an uninfected control (not recorded which). The source material was whole blood.

The CDR3 nucleotides read TGTGCCACCAAGGCCAGAGCGGAAACCCGCTCCGGAGAGCAGTTCTTC. Translated: CATKARAETRSGEQFF. The chain couples TRBV28 to TRBJ2-1; D is perhaps TRBD2 (5 bases). V shed 10 bases and J shed 10 bases, with 29 bases lying between them. The CDR3 length is 16 residues. The germline V gene has CDR1 MDHEN and CDR2 SYDVKM.